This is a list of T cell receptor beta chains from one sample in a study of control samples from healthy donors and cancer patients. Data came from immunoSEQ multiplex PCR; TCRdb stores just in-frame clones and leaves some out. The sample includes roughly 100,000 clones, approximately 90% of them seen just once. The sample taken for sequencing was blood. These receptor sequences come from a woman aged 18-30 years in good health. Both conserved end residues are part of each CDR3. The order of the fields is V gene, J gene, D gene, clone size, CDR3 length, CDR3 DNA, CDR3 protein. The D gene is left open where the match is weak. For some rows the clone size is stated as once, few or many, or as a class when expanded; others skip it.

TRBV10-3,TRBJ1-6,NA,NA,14,TGTGCCATCAGAGTAGGGGATAGTGGTTCACCCCTCCACTTT,CAIRVGDSGSPLHF
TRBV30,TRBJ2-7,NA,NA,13,TGTGCCTGGAGGGGACAAAACTGGGGCGAGCAGTACTTC,CAWRGQNWGEQYF
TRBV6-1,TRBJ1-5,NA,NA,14,TGTGCCAGCAGTGAAAAGGGAGTCTTCCAGCCCCAGCATTTT,CASSEKGVFQPQHF
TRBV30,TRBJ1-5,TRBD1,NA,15,TGTGCCTGGAGTGAGGGGGCAAGGTCTGATCAGCCCCAGCATTTT,CAWSEGARSDQPQHF
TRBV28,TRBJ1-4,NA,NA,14,TGTGCCAGCAGCCTAAGCCCCTCAATCGAAAAACTGTTTTTT,CASSLSPSIEKLFF
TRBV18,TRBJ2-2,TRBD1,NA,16,TGTGCCAGCTCACCATTGGGACAGCCGAACACCGGGGAGCTGTTTTTT,CASSPLGQPNTGELFF
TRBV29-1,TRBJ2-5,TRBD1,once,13,TGCAGCTCCGGGACAGGCTATCACGGGGCCCAGTACTTC,CSSGTGYHGAQYF
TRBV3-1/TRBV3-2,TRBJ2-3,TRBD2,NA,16,TGTGCCAGCAGCCCCTCCCCCGGGACTAACACAGATACGCAGTATTTT,CASSPSPGTNTDTQYF
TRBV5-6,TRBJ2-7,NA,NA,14,TGTGCCAGCAGCGATCGCAGCAGCTCCTACGAGCAGTACTTC,CASSDRSSSYEQYF
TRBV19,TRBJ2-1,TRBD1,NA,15,TGTGCCAGTAGCCGCTGGACAGGGACCTACAATGAGCAGTTCTTC,CASSRWTGTYNEQFF
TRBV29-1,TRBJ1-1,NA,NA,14,TGCAGCGTCAAAAGGACGGTCTTGAACACTGAAGCTTTCTTT,CSVKRTVLNTEAFF
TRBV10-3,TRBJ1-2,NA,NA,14,TGTGCCATCAGTCCCCGAGGTCTTCCCTATGGCTACACCTTC,CAISPRGLPYGYTF
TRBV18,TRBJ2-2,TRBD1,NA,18,TGTGCCAGCTCACCACCGGGGGCTGGGACAGGCCTCACCGGGGAGCTGTTTTTT,CASSPPGAGTGLTGELFF
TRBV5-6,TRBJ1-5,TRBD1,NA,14,TGTGCCAGCAGCCGCAGGGGGAGCAATCAGCCCCAGCATTTT,CASSRRGSNQPQHF
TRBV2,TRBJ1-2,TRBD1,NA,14,TGTGCCAGTAGTGAGGGGGCAATTAACTATGGCTACACCTTC,CASSEGAINYGYTF
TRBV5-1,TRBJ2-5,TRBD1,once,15,TGCGCCAGCAGCCCGAGGGGGACAGGGCAAGAGACCCAGTACTTC,CASSPRGTGQETQYF
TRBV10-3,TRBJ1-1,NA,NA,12,TGTGCCTCCCAGGGTACGAACACTGAAGCTTTCTTT,CASQGTNTEAFF
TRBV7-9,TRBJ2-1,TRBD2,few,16,TGTGCCAGCAGCCCCAGGTCGGCGGGGGGCTTAAATGAGCAGTTCTTC,CASSPRSAGGLNEQFF
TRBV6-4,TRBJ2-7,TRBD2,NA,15,TGTGCCAGCCGAAAAGTTGGACTAGCCATACCCGAGCAGTACTTC,CASRKVGLAIPEQYF
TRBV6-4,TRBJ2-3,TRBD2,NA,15,TGTGCCAGCAGTGAAAAAGCGAGCGGGGGAGATACGCAGTATTTT,CASSEKASGGDTQYF
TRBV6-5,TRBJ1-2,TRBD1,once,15,TGTGCCAGCAGGGTGACAGGGGGCCCGAGCTATGGCTACACCTTC,CASRVTGGPSYGYTF
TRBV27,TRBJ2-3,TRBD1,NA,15,TGTGCCAGCAGTTTCGGGACAGGGGGCACAGATACGCAGTATTTT,CASSFGTGGTDTQYF
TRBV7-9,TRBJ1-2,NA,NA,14,TGTGCCAGCAGCTTTTGGGGCTGGCCTGGTGGCTACACCTTC,CASSFWGWPGGYTF
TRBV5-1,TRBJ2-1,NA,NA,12,TGCGCCAGCAGCCCAAATAGGAATGAGCAGTTCTTC,CASSPNRNEQFF
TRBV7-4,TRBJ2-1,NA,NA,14,TGTGCCAGCAGCTTCGGAGGGTTCTACAATGAGCAGTTCTTC,CASSFGGFYNEQFF
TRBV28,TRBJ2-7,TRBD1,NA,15,TGTGCCAGCAGTACAACAGGGGGCGCTTCGTACGAGCAGTACTTC,CASSTTGGASYEQYF
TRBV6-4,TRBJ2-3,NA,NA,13,TGTGCCAGCAGTGGTGGAAGCACAGATACGCAGTATTTT,CASSGGSTDTQYF
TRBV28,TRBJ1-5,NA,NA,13,TGTGCCAGCAGTTTACCCGGGGATCAGCCCCAGCATTTT,CASSLPGDQPQHF
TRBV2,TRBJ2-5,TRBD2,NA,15,TGTGCCAGCAGTGAAGGGCTAGCGGGGGTGGAGACCCAGTACTTC,CASSEGLAGVETQYF
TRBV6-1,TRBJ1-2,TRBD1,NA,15,TGTGCCAGCAGTGAACGGACAGGGGGAGGTTATGGCTACACCTTC,CASSERTGGGYGYTF
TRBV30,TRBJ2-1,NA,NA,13,TGTGCCTGGAGAGGGACCGGAATCGGTGAGCAGTTCTTC,CAWRGTGIGEQFF
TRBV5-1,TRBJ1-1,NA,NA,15,TGCGCCAGCAGCTTGGCCTATCGGACAGTAGATGTAGCTTTCTTT,CASSLAYRTVDVAFF
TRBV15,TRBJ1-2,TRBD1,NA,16,TGTGCCACCAGCAGAGATCTTGAACAGGGGGTATATGGCTACACCTTC,CATSRDLEQGVYGYTF
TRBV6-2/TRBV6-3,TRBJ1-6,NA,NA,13,TGTGCCAGCAGTTCATCAGAAAATTCACCCCTCCACTTT,CASSSSENSPLHF
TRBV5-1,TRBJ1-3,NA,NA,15,TGCGCCAGCAGCTTGGGGGGCCAGGGGCTAAACACCATATATTTT,CASSLGGQGLNTIYF
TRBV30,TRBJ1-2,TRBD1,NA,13,TGTGCCTGGAGTGTAGGGACAGGGCATGGCTACACCTTC,CAWSVGTGHGYTF
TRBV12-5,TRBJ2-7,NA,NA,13,TGTGCTAGTGGTTTGGGAGACACCTACGAGCAGTACTTC,CASGLGDTYEQYF
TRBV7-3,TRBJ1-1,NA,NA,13,TGTGCCAGCAGCTTAACACCTGACACTGAAGCTTTCTTT,CASSLTPDTEAFF
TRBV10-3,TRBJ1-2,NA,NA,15,TGTGCCATCAGTGAGGGCTCCCGCCAAGATGGTGGCTACACCTTC,CAISEGSRQDGGYTF
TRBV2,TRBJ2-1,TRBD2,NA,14,TGTGCCAGCAGTGGACTAGCGGGGGGCTTTGAGCAGTTCTTC,CASSGLAGGFEQFF
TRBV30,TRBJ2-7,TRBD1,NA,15,TGTGCCTGGAGTGTTGGAAACAGGGGAGTCTACGAGCAGTACTTC,CAWSVGNRGVYEQYF
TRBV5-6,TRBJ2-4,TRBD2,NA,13,TGTGCCAGCAGCCCTGTGGGGGGGAACATTCAGTACTTC,CASSPVGGNIQYF
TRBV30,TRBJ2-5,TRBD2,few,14,TGTGCCTGGATTGAGCGGGGAGTCCAAGAGACCCAGTACTTC,CAWIERGVQETQYF
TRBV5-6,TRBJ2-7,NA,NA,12,TGTGCCAGTAGCCGACAGACCCACGAGCAGTACTTC,CASSRQTHEQYF
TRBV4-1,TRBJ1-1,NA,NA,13,TGCGCCAGCAGCCAGTTAGGGGTTACTGAAGCTTTCTTT,CASSQLGVTEAFF